This TCR beta chain was profiled in a study of OX40 agonist ivuxolimab in advanced cancers. Study in general: Partial responses were achieved by three patients, one with hepatocellular carcinoma and two with cutaneous melanoma.

TCRdb's table, derived via immunoSEQ multiplex PCR, lists solely in-frame clones and lacks some. The repertoire holds 100,000 or so clones, with approximately 89% as singletons. Germline CDR1 and CDR2: MRHNA and SNTAGT. CDR3 length: 12 residues. V was trimmed by 4 bases and J by 4 bases, leaving 7 bases between them. Study conclusions and caveats: Relatively little clonal expansion, among the lowest observed, appeared in partial responders at 0.1-3.0 mg/kg. Low normalized T-cell clonal expansion was additionally recorded for some nonresponders. At 0.1 to 3.0 mg/kg, clonal expansion of CD4+ and CD8+ blood T cells had occurred by week 6.

A remark on this clone: The target antigen is unknown.

This rearrangement joins TRBV6-4 to TRBJ1-2; maybe TRBD1 (5 bases). This receptor was obtained from an adult with an advanced solid tumor such as melanoma, head and neck, liver or kidney cancer. This sample comprised CD4+ or CD8+ T cells sorted from blood, obtained in a trial of the OX40 agonist ivuxolimab. The CDR3 is CASSGGFYGYTF. The CDR3 DNA reads as TGTGCCAGCAGTGGGGGGTTCTATGGCTACACCTTC.